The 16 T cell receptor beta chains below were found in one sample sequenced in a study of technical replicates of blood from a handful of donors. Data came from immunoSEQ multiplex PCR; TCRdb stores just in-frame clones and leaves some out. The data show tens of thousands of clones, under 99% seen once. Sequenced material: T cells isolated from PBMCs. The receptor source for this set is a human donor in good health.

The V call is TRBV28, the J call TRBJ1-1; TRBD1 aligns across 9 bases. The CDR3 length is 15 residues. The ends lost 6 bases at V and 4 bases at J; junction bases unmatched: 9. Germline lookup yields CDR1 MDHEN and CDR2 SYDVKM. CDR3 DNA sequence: TGTGCCAGCAGGTGGGACAGGGTACGCGGCACTGAAGCTTTCTTT. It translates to CASRWDRVRGTEAFF.

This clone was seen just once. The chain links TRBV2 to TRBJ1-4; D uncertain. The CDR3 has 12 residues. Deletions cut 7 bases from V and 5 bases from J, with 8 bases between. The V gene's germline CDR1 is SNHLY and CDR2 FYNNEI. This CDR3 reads CASNRGNEKLFF. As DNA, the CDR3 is TGTGCCAGCAACCGGGGAAATGAAAAACTGTTTTTT.

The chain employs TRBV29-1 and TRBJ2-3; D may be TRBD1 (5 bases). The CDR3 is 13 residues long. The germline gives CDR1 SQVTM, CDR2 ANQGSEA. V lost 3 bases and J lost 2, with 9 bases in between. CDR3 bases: TGCAGCGTTGATCCGACAGCCACAGATACGCAGTATTTT. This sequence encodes CSVDPTATDTQYF.

The CDR3 loop is CASSKFATDRVTYNEQFF. For the CDR3, the DNA is TGTGCCAGCAGTAAATTCGCGACCGACAGGGTCACCTACAATGAGCAGTTCTTC. The chain carries TRBV5-6 and TRBJ2-1; 7 bases line up with TRBD1. The CDR3 sequence is 18 residues long. Germline CDR1 and CDR2: SGHDT and YYEEEE. The V gene end was trimmed by 5 bases and the J gene end by 2 bases; junction bases not matched to a gene: 16.

CDR3 in DNA: TGTGCCTCCCAAGGACTCCTGAACACTGAAGCTTTCTTT. It translates to CASQGLLNTEAFF. The chain joins TRBV19 to TRBJ1-1, with unresolved D. The germline V gene has CDR1 LNHDA and CDR2 SQIVND (reference sequence). Trimming removed 11 bases from V and 0 bases from J, with 13 bases in between. The length of the CDR3 is 13 residues.

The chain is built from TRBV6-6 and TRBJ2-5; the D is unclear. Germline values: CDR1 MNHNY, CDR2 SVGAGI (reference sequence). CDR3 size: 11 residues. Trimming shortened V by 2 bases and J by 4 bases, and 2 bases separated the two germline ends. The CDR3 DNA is TGTGCCAGCAGTTACCGAGAGACCCAGTACTTC. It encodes CASSYRETQYF.

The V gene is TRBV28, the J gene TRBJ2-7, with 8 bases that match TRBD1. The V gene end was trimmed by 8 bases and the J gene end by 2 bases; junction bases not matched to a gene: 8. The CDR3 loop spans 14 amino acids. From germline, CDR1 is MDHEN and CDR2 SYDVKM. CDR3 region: CASLRTGSTYEQYF. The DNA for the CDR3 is TGTGCCAGCCTAAGGACAGGGAGCACCTACGAGCAGTACTTC.

The CDR3 reads CASSVGLADNEQFF. CDR3 nucleotide sequence: TGTGCCAGCAGCGTTGGCCTAGCGGACAATGAGCAGTTCTTC. This rearrangement joins TRBV9 to TRBJ2-1, with TRBD2 matching 7 bases. Germline CDR1 and CDR2: SGDLS and YYNGEE. The CDR3 sequence is 14 residues long. The V segment lost 2 bases and the J segment 5 bases; nucleotides outside the gene matches: 4.

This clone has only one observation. The CDR3 spells CASSSRGTGGYNEQFF. The CDR3, as DNA: TGTGCCAGCAGCTCGAGGGGGACAGGTGGATACAATGAGCAGTTCTTC. This sequence joins TRBV7-9 and TRBJ2-1; TRBD1 matches 8 bases. This CDR3 contains 16 residues. Germline lookup yields CDR1 SEHNR and CDR2 FQNEAQ (reference sequence). Germline trimming cut 4 bases from V and 4 bases from J; bases unmatched to any gene: 9.

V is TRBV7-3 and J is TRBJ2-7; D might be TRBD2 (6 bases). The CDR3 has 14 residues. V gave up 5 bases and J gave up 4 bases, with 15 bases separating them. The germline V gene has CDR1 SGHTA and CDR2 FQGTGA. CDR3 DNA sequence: TGTGCCAGCAGCCAAACGGGACTCCCATACGAGCAGTACTTC. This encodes CASSQTGLPYEQYF. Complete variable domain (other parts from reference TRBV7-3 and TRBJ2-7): GAGVSQTPSNKVTEKGKYVELRCDPISGHTALYWYRQSLGQGPEFLIYFQGTGAADDSGLPNDRFFAVRPEGSVSTLKIQRTERGDSAVYLCASSQTGLPYEQYFGPGTRLTVT.

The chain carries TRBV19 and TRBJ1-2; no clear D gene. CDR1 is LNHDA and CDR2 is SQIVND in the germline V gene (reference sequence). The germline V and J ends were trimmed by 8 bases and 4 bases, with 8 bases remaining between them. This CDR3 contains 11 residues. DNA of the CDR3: TGTGCCAGTTTGGCCGCCTATGGCTACACCTTC. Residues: CASLAAYGYTF.

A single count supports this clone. This CDR3 reads CATHSFPSGRSVGGYNEQFF. The CDR3 DNA reads as TGTGCCACCCACTCCTTTCCTAGCGGGAGGTCCGTTGGGGGCTACAATGAGCAGTTCTTC. The V and J genes are TRBV19 and TRBJ2-1, with 11 nucleotides matching TRBD2. Looked up from germline, CDR1 is LNHDA and CDR2 is SQIVND (reference sequence). The CDR3 runs 20 residues. Trimming removed 10 bases from V and 3 bases from J; junction bases left unmatched: 23.

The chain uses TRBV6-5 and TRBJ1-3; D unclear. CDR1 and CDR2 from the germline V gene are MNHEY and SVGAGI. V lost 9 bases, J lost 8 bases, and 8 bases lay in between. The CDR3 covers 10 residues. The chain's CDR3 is CARLGDTIYF. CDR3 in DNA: TGTGCCAGATTGGGAGACACCATATATTTT.

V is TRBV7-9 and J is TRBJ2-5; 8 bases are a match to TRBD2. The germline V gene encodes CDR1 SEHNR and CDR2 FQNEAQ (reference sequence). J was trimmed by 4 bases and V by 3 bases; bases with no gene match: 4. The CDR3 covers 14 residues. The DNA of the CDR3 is TGTGCCAGCAGCTTTACGGGAGGGACAGAGACCCAGTACTTC. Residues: CASSFTGGTETQYF.

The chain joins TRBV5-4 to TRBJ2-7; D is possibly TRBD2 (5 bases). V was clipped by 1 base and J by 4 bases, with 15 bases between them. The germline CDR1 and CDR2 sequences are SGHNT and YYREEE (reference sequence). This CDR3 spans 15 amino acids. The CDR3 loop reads CASSLTGSRPYEQYF. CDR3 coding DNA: TGTGCCAGCAGCTTGACGGGGTCGAGGCCTTACGAGCAGTACTTC.

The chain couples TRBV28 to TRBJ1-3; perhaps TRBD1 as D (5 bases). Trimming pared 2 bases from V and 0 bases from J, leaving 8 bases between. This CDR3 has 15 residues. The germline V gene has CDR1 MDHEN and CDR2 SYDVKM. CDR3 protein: CASSLHGASGNTIYF. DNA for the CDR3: TGTGCCAGCAGTTTACATGGGGCCTCTGGAAACACCATATATTTT.